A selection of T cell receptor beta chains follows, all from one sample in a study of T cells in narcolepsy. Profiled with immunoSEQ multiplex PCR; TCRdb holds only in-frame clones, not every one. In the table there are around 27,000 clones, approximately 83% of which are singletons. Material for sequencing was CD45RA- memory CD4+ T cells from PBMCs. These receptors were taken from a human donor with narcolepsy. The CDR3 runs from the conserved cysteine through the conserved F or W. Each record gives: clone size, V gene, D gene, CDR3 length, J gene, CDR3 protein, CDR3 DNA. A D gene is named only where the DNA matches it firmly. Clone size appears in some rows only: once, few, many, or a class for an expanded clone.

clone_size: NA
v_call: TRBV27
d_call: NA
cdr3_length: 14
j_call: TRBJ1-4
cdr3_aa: CASRQGPTNEKLFF
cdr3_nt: TGTGCCAGCAGACAGGGCCCAACTAATGAAAAACTGTTTTTT

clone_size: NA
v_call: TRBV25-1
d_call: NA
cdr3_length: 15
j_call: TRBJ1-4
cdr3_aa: CASSEPGQLNEKLFF
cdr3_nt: TGTGCCAGCAGTGAACCCGGACAGCTTAATGAAAAACTGTTTTTT

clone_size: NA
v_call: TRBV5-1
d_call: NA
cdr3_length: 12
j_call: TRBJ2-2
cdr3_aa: CASSLGRWELFF
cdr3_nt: TGCGCCAGCAGCTTAGGTCGGTGGGAGCTGTTTTTT

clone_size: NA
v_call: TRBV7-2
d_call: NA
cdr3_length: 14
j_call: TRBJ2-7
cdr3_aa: CASSSNRQAYEQYF
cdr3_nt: TGTGCCAGCAGCTCCAACCGACAGGCCTACGAGCAGTACTTC

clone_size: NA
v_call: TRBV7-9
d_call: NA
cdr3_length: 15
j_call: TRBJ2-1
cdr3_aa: CASSPNGGSYNEQFF
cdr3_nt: TGTGCCAGCAGCCCAAACGGGGGCTCCTACAATGAGCAGTTCTTC

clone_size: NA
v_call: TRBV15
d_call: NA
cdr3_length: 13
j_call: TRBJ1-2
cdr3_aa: CATSSDSAYGYTF
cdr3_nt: TGTGCCACCAGCAGCGACAGCGCCTATGGCTACACCTTC

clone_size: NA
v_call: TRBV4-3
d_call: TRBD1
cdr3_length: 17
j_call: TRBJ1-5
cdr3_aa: CASSQDPPGQGTQPQHF
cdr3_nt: TGCGCCAGCAGCCAAGATCCTCCGGGACAGGGGACTCAGCCCCAGCATTTT

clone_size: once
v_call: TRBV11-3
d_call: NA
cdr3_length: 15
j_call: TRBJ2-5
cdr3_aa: CASSAFVGVGETQYF
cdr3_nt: TGTGCCAGCAGCGCTTTTGTGGGCGTGGGTGAGACCCAGTACTTC

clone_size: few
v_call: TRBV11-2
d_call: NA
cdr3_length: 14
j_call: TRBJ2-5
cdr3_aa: CASSKQRGHETQYF
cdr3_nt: TGTGCCAGCAGCAAACAAAGAGGGCACGAGACCCAGTACTTC

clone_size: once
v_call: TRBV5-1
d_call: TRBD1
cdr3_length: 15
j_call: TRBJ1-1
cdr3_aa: CASSPGDRTNTEAFF
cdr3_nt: TGCGCCAGCAGCCCGGGGGACAGGACAAACACTGAAGCTTTCTTT

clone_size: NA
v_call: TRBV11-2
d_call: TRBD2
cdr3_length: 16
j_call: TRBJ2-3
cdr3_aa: CASSPGLAGSTDTQYF
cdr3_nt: TGTGCCAGCAGCCCAGGACTAGCGGGAAGCACAGATACGCAGTATTTT

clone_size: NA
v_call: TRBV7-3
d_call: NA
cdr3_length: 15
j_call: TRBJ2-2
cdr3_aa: CASSLTNMGRSELFF
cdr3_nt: TGTGCCAGCAGCTTAACTAATATGGGGCGGAGTGAGCTGTTTTTT

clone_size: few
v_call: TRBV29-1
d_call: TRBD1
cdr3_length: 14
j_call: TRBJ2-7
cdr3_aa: CSVEREGANYEQYF
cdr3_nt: TGCAGCGTTGAAAGAGAGGGGGCTAATTACGAGCAGTACTTC

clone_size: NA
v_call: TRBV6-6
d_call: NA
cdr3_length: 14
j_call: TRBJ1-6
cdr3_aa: CASGGGAERSPLHF
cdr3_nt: TGTGCCAGCGGGGGGGGAGCGGAACGGTCACCCCTCCACTTT

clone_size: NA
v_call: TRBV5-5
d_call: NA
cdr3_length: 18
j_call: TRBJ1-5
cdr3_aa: CASSVGELRRGINQPQHF
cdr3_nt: TGTGCCAGCAGTGTGGGGGAACTCCGGAGGGGAATCAATCAGCCCCAGCATTTT

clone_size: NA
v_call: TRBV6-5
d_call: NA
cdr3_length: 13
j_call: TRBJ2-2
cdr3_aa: CASSLTASGELFF
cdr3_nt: TGTGCCAGCAGTTTAACAGCCTCCGGGGAGCTGTTTTTT

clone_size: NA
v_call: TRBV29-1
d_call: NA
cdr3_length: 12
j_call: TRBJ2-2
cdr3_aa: CSGTSGTGELFF
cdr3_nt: TGCAGCGGCACCTCAGGGACCGGGGAGCTGTTTTTT

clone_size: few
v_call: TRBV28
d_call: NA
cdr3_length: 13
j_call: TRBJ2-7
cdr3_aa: CASSLADSYEQYF
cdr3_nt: TGTGCCAGCAGTTTGGCGGACTCCTACGAGCAGTACTTC

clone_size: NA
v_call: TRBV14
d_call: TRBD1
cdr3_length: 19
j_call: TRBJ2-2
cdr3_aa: CASSQSPGQGRLSTGELFF
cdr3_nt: TGTGCCAGCAGCCAATCTCCGGGACAGGGTCGGTTGAGCACCGGGGAGCTGTTTTTT

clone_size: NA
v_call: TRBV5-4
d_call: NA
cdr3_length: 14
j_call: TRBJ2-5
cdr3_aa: CASTRTETQETQYF
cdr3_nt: TGTGCCAGCACCAGGACTGAAACTCAAGAGACCCAGTACTTC

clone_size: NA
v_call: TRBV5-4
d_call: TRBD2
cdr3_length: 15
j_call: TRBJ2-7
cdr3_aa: CASSLGRGGGHEQYF
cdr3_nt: TGTGCCAGCAGCTTGGGACGCGGGGGGGGTCACGAGCAGTACTTC

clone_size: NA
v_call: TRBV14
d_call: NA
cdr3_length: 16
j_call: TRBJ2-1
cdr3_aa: CASSQDTGRTNNEQFF
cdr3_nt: TGTGCCAGCAGCCAAGATACGGGCCGCACAAACAATGAGCAGTTCTTC

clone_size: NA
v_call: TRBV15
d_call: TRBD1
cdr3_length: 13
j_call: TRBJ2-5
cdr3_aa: CATGQGVIETQYF
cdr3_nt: TGTGCCACCGGACAGGGGGTGATAGAGACCCAGTACTTC

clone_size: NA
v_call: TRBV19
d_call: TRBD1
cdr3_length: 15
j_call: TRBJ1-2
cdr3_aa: CASSTNRQGGYGYTF
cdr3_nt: TGTGCCAGTAGTACCAACCGACAGGGTGGGTATGGCTACACCTTC

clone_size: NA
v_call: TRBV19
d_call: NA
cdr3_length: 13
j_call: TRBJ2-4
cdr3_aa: CASSTPGEDIQYF
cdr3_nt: TGTGCCAGTAGTACCCCAGGGGAGGACATTCAGTACTTC

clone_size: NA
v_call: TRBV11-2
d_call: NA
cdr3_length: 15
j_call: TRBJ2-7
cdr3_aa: CASSLRSGSPYEQYF
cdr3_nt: TGTGCCAGCAGCTTACGGTCAGGATCACCCTACGAGCAGTACTTC

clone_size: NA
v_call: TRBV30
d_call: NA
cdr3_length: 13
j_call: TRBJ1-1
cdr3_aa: CAWWGTQNTEAFF
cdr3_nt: TGTGCCTGGTGGGGCACCCAGAACACTGAAGCTTTCTTT

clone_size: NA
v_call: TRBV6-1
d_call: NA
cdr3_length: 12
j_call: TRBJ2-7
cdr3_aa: CASFEPPYEQYF
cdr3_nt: TGTGCCAGTTTCGAACCTCCCTACGAGCAGTACTTC

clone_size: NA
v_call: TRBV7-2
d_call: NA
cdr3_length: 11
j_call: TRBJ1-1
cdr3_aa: CASSPSMGAFF
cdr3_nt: TGTGCCAGCAGTCCCAGCATGGGGGCTTTCTTT

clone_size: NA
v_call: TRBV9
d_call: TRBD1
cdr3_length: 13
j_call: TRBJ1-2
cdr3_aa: CASSDGTAFGYTF
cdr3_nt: TGTGCCAGCAGCGACGGGACAGCATTTGGCTACACCTTC

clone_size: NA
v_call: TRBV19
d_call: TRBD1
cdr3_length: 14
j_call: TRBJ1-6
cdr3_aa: CASLGQGARSPLHF
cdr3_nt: TGTGCCAGCCTTGGGCAGGGGGCGAGGTCACCCCTCCACTTT

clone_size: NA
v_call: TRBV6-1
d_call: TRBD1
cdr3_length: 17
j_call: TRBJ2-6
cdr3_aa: CASSGRDRVSGANVLTF
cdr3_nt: TGTGCCAGCAGTGGCCGGGACAGGGTCTCTGGGGCCAACGTCCTGACTTTC

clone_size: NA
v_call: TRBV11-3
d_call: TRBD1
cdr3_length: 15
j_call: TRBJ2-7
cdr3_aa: CASSISGTGGYEQYF
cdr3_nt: TGTGCCAGCAGCATATCCGGGACAGGGGGTTACGAGCAGTACTTC

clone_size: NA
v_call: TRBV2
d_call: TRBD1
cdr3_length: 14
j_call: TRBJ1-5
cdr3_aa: CASSKDRADQPQHF
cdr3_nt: TGTGCCAGCAGTAAGGACAGGGCTGATCAGCCCCAGCATTTT

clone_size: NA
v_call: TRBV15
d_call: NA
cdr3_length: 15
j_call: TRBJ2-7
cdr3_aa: CATSRDGQGPYEQYF
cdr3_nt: TGTGCCACCAGCAGAGATGGGCAGGGCCCCTACGAGCAGTACTTC

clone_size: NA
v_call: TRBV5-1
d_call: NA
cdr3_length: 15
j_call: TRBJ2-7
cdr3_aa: CASSLDGADSYEQYF
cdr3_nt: TGCGCCAGCAGCTTGGATGGGGCTGACTCCTACGAGCAGTACTTC

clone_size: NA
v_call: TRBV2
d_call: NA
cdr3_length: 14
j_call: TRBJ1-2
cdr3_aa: CASSREGLYYGYTF
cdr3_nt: TGTGCCAGCAGCCGGGAAGGATTGTACTATGGCTACACCTTC

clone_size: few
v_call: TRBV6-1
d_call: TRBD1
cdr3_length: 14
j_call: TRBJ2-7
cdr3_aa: CASSTGDRGYEQYF
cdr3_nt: TGTGCCAGCAGTACCGGGGACAGGGGCTACGAGCAGTACTTC

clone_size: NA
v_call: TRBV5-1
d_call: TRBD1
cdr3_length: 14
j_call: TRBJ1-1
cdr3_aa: CASSAGQMNTEAFF
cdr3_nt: TGCGCCAGCAGCGCGGGACAGATGAACACTGAAGCTTTCTTT

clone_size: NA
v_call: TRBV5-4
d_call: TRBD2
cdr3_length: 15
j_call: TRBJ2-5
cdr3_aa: CASSLGLAVQETQYF
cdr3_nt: TGTGCCAGCAGCTTGGGACTAGCGGTACAAGAGACCCAGTACTTC

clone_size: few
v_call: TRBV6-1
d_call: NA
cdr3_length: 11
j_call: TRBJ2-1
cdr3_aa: CASSEPNEQFF
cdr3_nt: TGTGCCAGCAGTGAACCCAATGAGCAGTTCTTC